Following are 25 T cell receptor beta chains from one sample sequenced in a study of blood T cell repertoires in COVID-19. TCRdb's table, derived via immunoSEQ multiplex PCR, lists solely in-frame clones and lacks some. The sample records under 200,000 clones, more than 75% being singletons. Sequencing input: PBMCs or T cells enriched from blood (not recorded which). These receptor sequences come from a man in his forties or fifties with acute COVID-19.

The chain couples TRBV9 to TRBJ2-4; 7 bases are a match to TRBD2. The CDR3 length is 16 residues. V was pared by 0 bases and J by 1 base, with 4 bases of the junction left unmatched. In germline, CDR1 is SGDLS, CDR2 YYNGEE. CDR3 loop: CASSVALGGAKNIQYF. The DNA for the CDR3 is TGTGCCAGCAGCGTAGCGCTGGGAGGGGCCAAAAACATTCAGTACTTC.

V gene TRBV5-6 combines with J gene TRBJ2-5, with TRBD2 identical over 8 bases. Germline loops: CDR1 SGHDT, CDR2 YYEEEE. The V and J ends lost 2 bases and 0 bases, in that order; junction bases with no gene match: 3. This CDR3 region has 15 residues. The DNA of the CDR3 is TGTGCCAGCAGCTTTTTGACTAGCGACCAAGAGACCCAGTACTTC. Residues: CASSFLTSDQETQYF.

The V gene is TRBV7-2, the J gene TRBJ2-1; D perhaps matches TRBD2 (5 bases). This CDR3 has 15 amino acids. V gave up 5 bases and J gave up 5 bases, with 16 bases separating them. Germline CDR1 is SGHTA and CDR2 is FQGNSA. DNA of the CDR3: TGTGCCAGCAGCGCTAACTCCCGGGGTAACAATGAGCAGTTCTTC. It specifies CASSANSRGNNEQFF.

The chain couples TRBV28 to TRBJ1-3; no definite D call. The germline V gene encodes CDR1 MDHEN and CDR2 SYDVKM. V gave up 7 bases and J gave up 4 bases, with 14 bases separating them. CDR3 length: 14 amino acids. The CDR3 loop reads CASNTDSPGNTIYF. CDR3 DNA: TGTGCCAGCAACACGGACTCCCCCGGAAACACCATATATTTT.

The V call is TRBV5-1, the J call TRBJ2-5, with 8 bases aligning to TRBD1. Germline CDR1 SGHRS, CDR2 YFSETQ. The CDR3 is made up of 16 amino acids. The V segment lost 6 bases and the J segment 4 bases; nucleotides outside the gene matches: 14. CDR3 in amino acids: CASNAFGQGAGETQYF. CDR3 DNA sequence: TGCGCCAGCAACGCATTTGGACAGGGTGCGGGAGAGACCCAGTACTTC.

This clone was seen a handful of times. The chain links TRBV9 to TRBJ1-1, with D tentatively TRBD1 (6 bases). The CDR3 runs 16 residues. CDR1 and CDR2 from the germline V gene are SGDLS and YYNGEE. Trimming pared 4 bases from V and 5 bases from J, leaving 21 bases between. CDR3 sequence reads: CASSPSGGAKSTEAFF. In nucleotides, the CDR3 is TGTGCCAGCAGCCCCTCGGGGGGCGCAAAATCGACTGAAGCTTTCTTT. The entire variable domain, with the rest obtained from reference TRBV9 and TRBJ1-1, is as follows: DSGVTQTPKHLITATGQRVTLRCSPRSGDLSVYWYQQSLDQGLQFLIQYYNGEERAKGNILERFSAQQFPDLHSELNLSSLELGDSALYFCASSPSGGAKSTEAFFGQGTRLTVV.

This chain connects TRBV7-3 to TRBJ2-7; D may be TRBD2 (6 bases). Trimming stripped 5 bases from V and 5 bases from J, with 16 bases between. The CDR3 sequence is 14 residues long. The germline CDR1 and CDR2 sequences are SGHTA and FQGTGA. CDR3 nucleotide sequence: TGTGCCAGCAGCCCCCCACTAGCAACCCACGAGCAGTACTTC. Its protein product is CASSPPLATHEQYF.

This chain uses TRBV1 with TRBJ2-3; no DNA check was done on the table's D call, TRBD2. TRBV1 is a listed pseudogene. The length of the CDR3 is 15 residues. The CDR3 nucleotides read TGCACCAGCAGCCATCGGCGGGGAAGGAGAGATACGCAGTATTTT. As protein: CTSSHRRGRRDTQYF.

This chain joins TRBV6-6 and TRBJ2-1; 12 positions match TRBD2. CDR3 size: 16 residues. Looked up from germline, CDR1 is MNHNY and CDR2 is SVGAGI (reference sequence). Germline trimming cut 5 bases from V and 6 bases from J; bases unmatched to any gene: 8. The CDR3 protein is CASSRLTSGRVNEQFF. CDR3 coding DNA: TGTGCCAGCAGTCGTTTGACTAGCGGGAGAGTCAATGAGCAGTTCTTC.

The rearrangement links TRBV9 to TRBJ1-2; tentative D call: TRBD1 (5 bases). V gave up 4 bases and J gave up 4 bases, with 8 bases separating them. The CDR3 loop spans 12 amino acids. Germline V lookup: CDR1 SGDLS, CDR2 YYNGEE. The CDR3 nucleotides are TGTGCCAGCAGCCCGGGGGGCTATGGCTACACCTTC. As protein: CASSPGGYGYTF.

The CDR3 DNA is TGTGCCACCAAACTTTCGACAGGGAACTATGGCTACACCTTC. This codes for CATKLSTGNYGYTF. The chain links TRBV27 to TRBJ1-2; 7 bases match TRBD1. The CDR3 length is 14 residues. Per the germline V gene, CDR1 is MNHEY and CDR2 is SMNVEV (reference sequence). J was trimmed by 2 bases and V by 10 bases; bases with no gene match: 10.

The V call is TRBV11-2, the J call TRBJ2-1; 8 nucleotides agree with TRBD2. This CDR3 has 17 residues. Germline V CDR1 and CDR2: SGHAT, FQNNGV. The J segment lost 2 bases and the V segment lost 5 bases, leaving 11 bases of the junction unmatched. CDR3 DNA: TGTGCCAGCAGCCGGAGGAGCGGGAGTGGCCCCTACAATGAGCAGTTCTTC. Translating gives CASSRRSGSGPYNEQFF. Looking up the rest from reference TRBV11-2 and TRBJ2-1 gives the full variable domain: EAGVAQSPRYKIIEKRQSVAFWCNPISGHATLYWYQQILGQGPKLLIQFQNNGVVDDSQLPKDRFSAERLKGVDSTLKIQPAKLEDSAVYLCASSRRSGSGPYNEQFFGPGTRLTVL.

For the CDR3, the DNA is TGTGCCAGCAGTTCTACCACAGGGGACTCTGGAAACACCATATATTTT. Protein sequence: CASSSTTGDSGNTIYF. V gene TRBV28 combines with J gene TRBJ1-3; 7 positions agree with TRBD1. This CDR3 has 16 residues. The junction had 6 bases not matched to a gene; V was cut back by 4 bases and J by 0 bases. Germline CDR1 is MDHEN and CDR2 is SYDVKM.

The CDR3 coding sequence is TGCGCCAGCAGCACCAGCGGGAGGCAGGGAAATGAGCAGTTCTTC. Translating it yields CASSTSGRQGNEQFF. The gene calls are TRBV4-1 and TRBJ2-1; 9 bases fit TRBD2. CDR1 is MGHRA and CDR2 is YSYEKL in the germline V gene. CDR3 size: 15 residues. J gave up 7 bases and V 5 bases, and 9 bases lay outside the gene matches.

The chain joins TRBV7-9 to TRBJ1-1, with D possibly matching TRBD1 (6 bases). Trimming shortened V by 4 bases and J by 7 bases, and 10 bases separated the two germline ends. From germline, CDR1 is SEHNR and CDR2 FQNEAQ (reference sequence). The CDR3 is made up of 12 amino acids. The CDR3 protein is CASSYGTFEAFF. In DNA form, the CDR3 reads TGTGCCAGCAGCTACGGGACATTTGAAGCTTTCTTT.

V and J are TRBV18 and TRBJ2-7; tentatively, D is TRBD1 (5 bases). The CDR3 covers 15 residues. Germline V gene lookup returns CDR1 KGHSH and CDR2 LQKENI. V gave up 0 bases and J gave up 6 bases, with 15 bases separating them. CDR3 nucleotide sequence: TGTGCCAGCTCACCACCGGGCAGGGAATCGGTCGAGCAGTACTTC. It encodes CASSPPGRESVEQYF. The whole variable domain, filled in from reference TRBV18 and TRBJ2-7, reads NAGVMQNPRHLVRRRGQEARLRCSPMKGHSHVYWYRQLPEEGLKFMVYLQKENIIDESGMPKERFSAEFPKEGPSILRIQQVVRGDSAAYFCASSPPGRESVEQYFGPGTRLTVT.

This chain joins TRBV28 and TRBJ2-1; TRBD2 is a possible D gene (6 bases). The V end was cut by 4 bases, the J end by 11 bases, with 15 bases between. This CDR3 region has 13 residues. Germline V CDR1 and CDR2: MDHEN, SYDVKM. The DNA for the CDR3 is TGTGCCAGCAGTTACCTGACCGGGACTCAGCAGTTCTTC. It translates to CASSYLTGTQQFF.

The chain uses TRBV11-2 and TRBJ2-3; the match to TRBD1 covers 7 bases. The V segment lost 4 bases and the J segment 3 bases; nucleotides outside the gene matches: 7. CDR1 SGHAT and CDR2 FQNNGV come from the germline V gene. The CDR3 loop spans 15 amino acids. The DNA of the CDR3 is TGTGCCAGCAGCTCCCTCCACAGGGGTACAGATACGCAGTATTTT. Its translation is CASSSLHRGTDTQYF. The variable domain in full, with the rest retrieved from reference TRBV11-2 and TRBJ2-3, is EAGVAQSPRYKIIEKRQSVAFWCNPISGHATLYWYQQILGQGPKLLIQFQNNGVVDDSQLPKDRFSAERLKGVDSTLKIQPAKLEDSAVYLCASSSLHRGTDTQYFGPGTRLTVL.

V is TRBV20-1 and J is TRBJ2-1, with no clear D. CDR1 is DFQATT, CDR2 SNEGSKA, per germline (reference sequence). This CDR3 has 11 amino acids. The germline V and J ends were trimmed by 5 bases and 10 bases, with 12 bases remaining between them. The CDR3 nucleotides read TGCAGTGCTTCAAACCTTCAGGAGCAGTTCTTC. Translated: CSASNLQEQFF.

A few counts support this clone. At the DNA level, this CDR3 is encoded by other sequences in the same sample as well. The V gene is TRBV2, the J gene TRBJ2-2, with a weak D call TRBD1 (5 bases). V lost 3 bases, J lost 5 bases, and 7 bases lay in between. Per germline, CDR1 SNHLY and CDR2 FYNNEI. CDR3 size: 13 residues. This CDR3 is CASSDQGTGELFF. CDR3 nucleotides: TGTGCCAGCAGTGATCAGGGAACCGGGGAGCTGTTTTTT.

This clone was observed a single time. This CDR3 is CASSEGGSPETQYF. The DNA for the CDR3 is TGTGCCAGCAGTGAGGGGGGGAGCCCGGAGACCCAGTACTTC. V is TRBV27 and J is TRBJ2-5; tentatively, D is TRBD2 (7 bases). Germline assignment: CDR1 MNHEY and CDR2 SMNVEV (reference sequence). Deletions cut 5 bases from V and 5 bases from J, with 15 bases between. This CDR3 is 14 amino acids long.

V and J are TRBV7-2 and TRBJ1-6; D is unclear. The germline V and J ends were trimmed by 5 bases and 1 base, with 18 bases remaining between them. This CDR3 region has 18 residues. Germline-derived CDR1 and CDR2 are SGHTA and FQGNSA. The CDR3, as DNA: TGTGCCAGCAGCCCCTGGGGAGGGTGGGAGTCCTATAATTCACCCCTCCACTTT. Translated, it gives CASSPWGGWESYNSPLHF. Full variable domain (missing parts from reference TRBV7-2 and TRBJ1-6): GAGVSQSPSNKVTEKGKDVELRCDPISGHTALYWYRQSLGQGLEFLIYFQGNSAPDKSGLPSDRFSAERTGGSVSTLTIQRTQQEDSAVYLCASSPWGGWESYNSPLHFGNGTRLTVT.

The chain links TRBV6-5 to TRBJ1-2; no reliable D call. Trimming removed 4 bases at V and 8 bases at J, with 14 bases between. Looked up from germline, CDR1 is MNHEY and CDR2 is SVGAGI. CDR3 length equals 13 residues. The DNA of the CDR3 is TGTGCCAGCAGTTCCCTCGGACTGAGCGGCTACACCTTC. Translating gives CASSSLGLSGYTF.

The chain combines TRBV19 with TRBJ1-3, with D unresolved. The CDR3 is made up of 14 amino acids. Deletions cut 6 bases from V and 0 bases from J, with 9 bases between. Germline CDR1 is LNHDA and CDR2 is SQIVND (reference sequence). CDR3 protein: CASSRPGSGNTIYF. CDR3 nucleotide sequence: TGTGCCAGTAGCCGCCCGGGCTCTGGAAACACCATATATTTT. Based on the CDR3 plus reference TRBV19 and TRBJ1-3, the full variable domain is DGGITQSPKYLFRKEGQNVTLSCEQNLNHDAMYWYRQDPGQGLRLIYYSQIVNDFQKGDIAEGYSVSREKKESFPLTVTSAQKNPTAFYLCASSRPGSGNTIYFGEGSWLTVV.

This rearrangement joins TRBV10-3 to TRBJ2-2, with a possible D match to TRBD2 (6 bases). CDR3 length: 14 amino acids. From germline, CDR1 is ENHRY and CDR2 SYGVKD. Trimming took 10 bases from V and 3 from J, leaving 15 bases between them. CDR3 coding DNA: TGTGCCACCAGGGCGGGGACGGACACCGGGGAGCTGTTTTTT. It encodes CATRAGTDTGELFF.